By its share, the clone carrying this T cell receptor (delta chain) is medium-sized. The data belong to a study of gamma-delta T cells after stem cell transplantation. This CDR3 is 20 amino acids long. Germline V CDR1 and CDR2: GEAIGNYY, EKD. Trimming left V 0 bases short and J 5 bases short, with 30 bases between. TCRdb re-called the RT-PCR reads with CATT. The table includes about 1,500 delta-chain clones, 8.7% detected once. The TCR sequence derives from a human donor. It is not recorded whose cells these are; they may come from a transplant donor. The sample taken for sequencing was gamma-delta T cells. The chain is built from TRDV2 and TRDJ1; unclear D gene. The CDR3 nucleotides read TGTGCCTGTGACACCGTTCCCCTCCTCGTGGGTGGAACCACGAGAGATAAACTCATCTTT. Amino acids: CACDTVPLLVGGTTRDKLIF.